The 9 T cell receptor beta chains listed next were all sequenced from one sample in a study of blood T cell repertoires in COVID-19. Measured with immunoSEQ multiplex PCR; TCRdb has only the in-frame clones, and not every one. The table has some 29,000 clones, 84% seen once. Sequences were obtained from peripheral blood. The receptors originated from a man at least 80 years old with active COVID-19.

The gene calls are TRBV7-2 and TRBJ1-1; D might be TRBD1 (6 bases). CDR1 and CDR2 from the germline V gene are SGHTA and FQGNSA. V dropped 4 bases and J dropped 6 bases, with 18 bases sitting between them. The CDR3 sequence is 15 residues long. For the CDR3, the DNA is TGTGCCAGCAGCTACCCACAACAGGGAAATCCTGAAGCTTTCTTT. This codes for CASSYPQQGNPEAFF.

This clone showed up just a few times. V and J are TRBV6-5 and TRBJ1-2; TRBD1 might be the D (6 bases). CDR1 and CDR2 from the germline V gene are MNHEY and SVGAGI. The CDR3 has 13 residues. V dropped 9 bases and J dropped 6 bases, with 17 bases sitting between them. The CDR3 sequence: CASRPQGSNGYTF. CDR3 bases: TGTGCCAGTAGGCCACAGGGTTCCAATGGCTACACCTTC.

The rearrangement joins TRBV5-4 to TRBJ1-6, with 8 positions matching TRBD1. J gave up 7 bases and V 4 bases, and 10 bases lay outside the gene matches. This CDR3 contains 16 residues. Germline V CDR1 and CDR2: SGHNT, YYREEE (reference sequence). DNA of the CDR3: TGTGCCAGCAGCAACCCCGGACAGGGAGGGAATTCACCCCTCCACTTT. It specifies CASSNPGQGGNSPLHF.

The chain has TRBV6-5 and TRBJ2-6, with D possibly matching TRBD1 (5 bases). V was shortened by 5 bases and J by 5 bases, with 13 bases between the two germline ends. There are 15 residues in the CDR3. Germline V CDR1 and CDR2: MNHEY, SVGAGI. CDR3 in DNA: TGTGCCAGCAGTCGGACAACCGGTCGGGCCAACGTCCTGACTTTC. Amino acid sequence: CASSRTTGRANVLTF.

The count of this clone is one. CDR3 sequence (DNA): TGTGCCAGCAGTGGGCCAGATTATGGCTACACCTTC. Its translation is CASSGPDYGYTF. The chain recombines TRBV5-6 with TRBJ1-2, with D hard to call. This CDR3 has 12 amino acids. The V and J ends lost 5 bases and 5 bases respectively, with 10 bases between them. Looked up from germline, CDR1 is SGHDT and CDR2 is YYEEEE.

V usage is TRBV2 and J usage is TRBJ2-7; TRBD1 agrees at 7 bases. Trimming at V came to 4 bases and at J to 6 bases, leaving 9 bases not matched to a gene. Germline V gives CDR1 SNHLY, CDR2 FYNNEI. The CDR3 is 14 amino acids. CDR3 in DNA: TGTGCCAGCAGTGCCGACAGGGATGTCACCGAGCAGTACTTC. Translating gives CASSADRDVTEQYF.

This chain's CDR3 is CASRLNSERGQETQYF. CDR3 sequence (DNA): TGCGCCAGCAGACTTAATTCAGAAAGGGGCCAAGAGACCCAGTACTTC. The chain employs TRBV4-1 and TRBJ2-5; a possible D gene is TRBD1 (5 bases). The CDR3 is made up of 16 amino acids. Germline lookup yields CDR1 MGHRA and CDR2 YSYEKL. The V gene lost 6 bases and the J gene lost 1 base, with 18 bases spanning the gap.

The chain couples TRBV5-1 to TRBJ2-1, with 11 bases that match TRBD1. CDR1 SGHRS and CDR2 YFSETQ come from the germline V gene. The ends lost 4 bases at V and 7 bases at J; junction bases unmatched: 25. This CDR3 spans 21 amino acids. CDR3 loop: CASSLTLRTGGSGFRMNEQFF. CDR3 bases: TGCGCCAGCAGCCTGACACTCCGGACAGGGGGCAGCGGATTCCGGATGAATGAGCAGTTCTTC.

The rearrangement uses TRBV18 and TRBJ2-1, with TRBD1 identical over 9 bases. The CDR3 spans 16 residues. CDR1 and CDR2 (germline): KGHSH, LQKENI. Unmatched junction bases numbered 6, after V lost 6 bases and J lost 0 bases. DNA for the CDR3: TGTGCCAGCTCTCGCCGACAGGGGGTCTCCTACAATGAGCAGTTCTTC. Protein: CASSRRQGVSYNEQFF.